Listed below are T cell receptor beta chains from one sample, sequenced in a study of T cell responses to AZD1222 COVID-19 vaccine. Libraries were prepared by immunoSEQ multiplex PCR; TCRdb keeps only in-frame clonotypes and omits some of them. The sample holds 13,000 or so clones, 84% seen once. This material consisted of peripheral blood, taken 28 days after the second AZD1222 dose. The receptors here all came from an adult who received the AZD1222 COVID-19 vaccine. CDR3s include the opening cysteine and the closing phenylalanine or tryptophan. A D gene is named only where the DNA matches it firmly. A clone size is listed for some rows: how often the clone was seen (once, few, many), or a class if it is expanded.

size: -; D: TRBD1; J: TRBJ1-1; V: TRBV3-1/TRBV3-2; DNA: TGTGCCAGCAGCTTGACAGGGGCCCTCACTGAAGCTTTCTTT; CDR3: CASSLTGALTEAFF
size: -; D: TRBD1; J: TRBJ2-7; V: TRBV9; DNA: TGTGCCAGCAGCGTAGGTGCAGGGGGCTACGAGCAGTACTTC; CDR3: CASSVGAGGYEQYF
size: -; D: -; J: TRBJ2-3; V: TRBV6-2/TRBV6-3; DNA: TGTGCCAGCAGTTCCGGGACGGGAAGCACAGATACGCAGTATTTT; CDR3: CASSSGTGSTDTQYF
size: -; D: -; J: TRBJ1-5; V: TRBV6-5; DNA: TGTGCCAGCAGCCCCCTGGGGGGCAATCAGCCCCAGCATTTT; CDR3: CASSPLGGNQPQHF
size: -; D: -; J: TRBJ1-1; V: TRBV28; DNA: TGTGCCAGCAGTTTCAGCAGGGGTTACACTGAAGCTTTCTTT; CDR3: CASSFSRGYTEAFF
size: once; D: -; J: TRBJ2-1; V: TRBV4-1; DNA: TGCGCCAGCAGCCACCCTCGGGGTAGCCTTCACAATGAGCAGTTCTTC; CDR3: CASSHPRGSLHNEQFF
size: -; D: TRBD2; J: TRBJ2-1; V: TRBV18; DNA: TGTGCCAGCTCACCCTTCCTTCCTAGCGGGAGAGAAAATGAGCAGTTCTTC; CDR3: CASSPFLPSGRENEQFF
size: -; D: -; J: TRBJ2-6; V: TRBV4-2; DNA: TGTGCCAGCAGCGGTCAGTCCAAAGGTTACAAATCGGGCCAACGTCCTGACTTC; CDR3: CASSGQSKGYKSGQRPDF
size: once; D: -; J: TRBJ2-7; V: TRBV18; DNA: TGTGCCAGCTCGGAACACCGGGACACCCACGAGCAGTACTTC; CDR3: CASSEHRDTHEQYF
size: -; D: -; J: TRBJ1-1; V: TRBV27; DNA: TGTGCCAGCAGTGCTGCCATGAACACTGAAGCTTTCTTT; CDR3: CASSAAMNTEAFF
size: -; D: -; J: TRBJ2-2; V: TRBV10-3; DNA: TGTGCCATCAGGCTCAGGGGGAACACCGGGGAGCTGTTTTTT; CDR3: CAIRLRGNTGELFF
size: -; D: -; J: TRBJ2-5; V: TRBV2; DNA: TGTGCCAGCAGCCTGACCCCCCGGGAGACCCAGTACTTC; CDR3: CASSLTPRETQYF
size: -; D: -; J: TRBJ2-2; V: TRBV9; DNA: TGTGCCAGCAGCGTAGCTGGGACAAGGAACACCGGGGAGCTGTTTTTT; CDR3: CASSVAGTRNTGELFF
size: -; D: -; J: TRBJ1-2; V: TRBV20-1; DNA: TGCAGTGCTAGTTTGCTGGGCCGGCGTTCCTATGGCTACACCTTC; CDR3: CSASLLGRRSYGYTF
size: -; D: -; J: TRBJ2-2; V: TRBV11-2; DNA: TGTGCCAGCAGCTTAGTGGGGGTAGCGAACACCGGGGAGCTGTTTTTT; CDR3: CASSLVGVANTGELFF
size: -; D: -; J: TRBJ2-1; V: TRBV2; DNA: TGTGCCAGCACTGTCTCCGGTTGGCAGTTCTTC; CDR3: CASTVSGWQFF
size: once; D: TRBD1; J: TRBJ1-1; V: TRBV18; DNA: TGTGCCAGCTCACCATGGACAGGGAATAAGGCTGAAGCTTTCTTT; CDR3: CASSPWTGNKAEAFF